Listed below are T cell receptor beta chains from one sample, sequenced in a study of immune characteristics of hereditary and idiopathic chronic pancreatitis. The protocol was immunoSEQ multiplex PCR, while the TCRdb copy is restricted to in-frame clones and leaves out a portion. The sample shows 1,000 or so clones, roughly two thirds of them seen only once. The sequenced sample was pancreas tissue with idiopathic chronic pancreatitis. These receptors were collected from a human donor with chronic pancreatitis. Both conserved end residues are trimmed from each CDR3. Fields, in order: V gene, D gene, CDR3 protein. The D gene is left open where the match is weak.

>TRBV28|-
ASSFVPEGINGYT
>TRBV27|TRBD1
ASSSHTTGTGTEKLF
>TRBV3-1/TRBV3-2|TRBD2
ASSLISGTSGNGRFDEQF
>TRBV6-5|-
ASSYSFSGGVDEQY
>TRBV28|TRBD1
ASSLFGQANQPQH
>TRBV7-3|-
ASSFVGANVLT
>TRBV29-1|-
SVGTPVGGGYT
>TRBV19|-
ASRLEVAKNIQY
>TRBV2|-
ASRLRGRAES
>TRBV6-2/TRBV6-3|TRBD2
ASSTQINTSGRPAGELF
>TRBV27|TRBD1
ASRSADRAYSGANVLT
>TRBV7-9|-
ASSLGGRDADTQY
>TRBV2|TRBD1
ASSTGQGAGELF
>TRBV28|-
ASRDIFWGYT
>TRBV3-1/TRBV3-2|-
ASSQVDSGREQF
>TRBV5-4|TRBD2
ASSNPTSGRVGNEQF
>TRBV10-3|TRBD1
AITTGMDQPQH
>TRBV6-2/TRBV6-3|-
ASSYSAALNTEAF
>TRBV9|-
ASSVRAEETQY
>TRBV7-9|TRBD1
ASSWGDRAADTQY
>TRBV3-1/TRBV3-2|-
ASSQDPAANYGYT
>TRBV2|-
ASSEVVDLTGELF
>TRBV27|TRBD1
ASRLGQSGSPLH
>TRBV5-1|TRBD2
ASSSLAGNEQF
>TRBV5-4|TRBD1
ASSLQGPDTQY
>TRBV19|-
ASSGSDGVETQY
>TRBV6-6|-
ASSYSAVSGNTIY
>TRBV5-1|-
ASSARPAETYEQY
>TRBV7-9|TRBD2
ASTSTRGLAGLNSYEQY
>TRBV6-5|TRBD2
ASSVTSGGPDTQY